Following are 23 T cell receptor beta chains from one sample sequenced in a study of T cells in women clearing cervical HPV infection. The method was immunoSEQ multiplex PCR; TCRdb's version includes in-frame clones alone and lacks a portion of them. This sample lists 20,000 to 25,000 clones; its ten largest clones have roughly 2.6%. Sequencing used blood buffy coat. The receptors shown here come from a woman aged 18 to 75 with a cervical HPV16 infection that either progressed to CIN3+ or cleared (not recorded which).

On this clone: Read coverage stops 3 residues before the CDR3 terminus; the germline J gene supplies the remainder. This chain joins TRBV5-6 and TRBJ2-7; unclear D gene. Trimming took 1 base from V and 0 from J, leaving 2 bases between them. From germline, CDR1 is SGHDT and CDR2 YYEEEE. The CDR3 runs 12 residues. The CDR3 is CASSLYSYEQYF. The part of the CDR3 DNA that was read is TGTGCCAGCAGCTTGTACTCCTACGAG.

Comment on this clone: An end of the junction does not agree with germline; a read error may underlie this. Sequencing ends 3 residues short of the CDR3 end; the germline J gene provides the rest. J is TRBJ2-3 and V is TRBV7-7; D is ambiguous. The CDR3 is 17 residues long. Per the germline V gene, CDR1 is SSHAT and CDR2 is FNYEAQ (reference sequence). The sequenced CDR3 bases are TGTGCTAGCAGCCCGACACAAGCCAAGTTCAAAAGAGAGACG. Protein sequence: CASSPTQAKFKRET. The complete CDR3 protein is CASSPTQAKFKRETQYF. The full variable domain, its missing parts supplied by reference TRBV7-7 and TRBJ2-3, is GAGVSQSPRYKVTKRGQDVTLRCDPISSHATLYWYQQALGQGPEFLTYFNYEAQPDKSGLPSDRFSAERPEGSISTLTIQRTEQRDSAMYRCASSPTQAKFKRETQYFGPGTRLTVL.

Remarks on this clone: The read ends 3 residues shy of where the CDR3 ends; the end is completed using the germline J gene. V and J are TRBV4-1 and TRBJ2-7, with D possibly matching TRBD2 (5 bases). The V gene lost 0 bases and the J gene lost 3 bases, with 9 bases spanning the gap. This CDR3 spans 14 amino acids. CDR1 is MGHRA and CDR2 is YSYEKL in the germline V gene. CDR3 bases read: TGCGCCAGCAGCCAAGATTCGGGGAGCTACGAG. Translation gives CASSQDSGSYE. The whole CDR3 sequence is CASSQDSGSYEQYF.

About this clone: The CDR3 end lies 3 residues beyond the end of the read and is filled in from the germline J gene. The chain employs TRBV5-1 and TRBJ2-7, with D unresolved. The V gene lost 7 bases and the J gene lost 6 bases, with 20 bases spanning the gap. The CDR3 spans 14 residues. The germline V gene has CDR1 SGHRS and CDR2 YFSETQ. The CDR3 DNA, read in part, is TGCGCCAGCCGATTTAACTCACTAATGAGCGAG. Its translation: CASRFNSLMSE. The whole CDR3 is CASRFNSLMSEQYF.

CDR3 DNA, as far as it was read: TGTGCCAGCAGCTTTTTGGGGGGAGTCCCCTACGAG. It encodes CASSFLGGVPYE. The entire CDR3 protein is CASSFLGGVPYEQYF. V is TRBV7-6 and J is TRBJ2-7, with a weak D call TRBD2 (6 bases). The read is 3 residues too short to cover the CDR3 end, so that end is filled in from the germline J gene. Germline CDR1 is SGHVS and CDR2 is FNYEAQ. The CDR3 is 15 amino acids. Trimming stripped 3 bases from V and 2 bases from J, with 14 bases between. Using reference TRBV7-6 and TRBJ2-7 for the parts outside the CDR3, the full variable domain is GAGVSQSPRYKVTKRGQDVALRCDPISGHVSLYWYRQALGQGPEFLTYFNYEAQQDKSGLPNDRFSAERPEGSISTLTIQRTEQRDSAMYRCASSFLGGVPYEQYFGPGTRLTVT.

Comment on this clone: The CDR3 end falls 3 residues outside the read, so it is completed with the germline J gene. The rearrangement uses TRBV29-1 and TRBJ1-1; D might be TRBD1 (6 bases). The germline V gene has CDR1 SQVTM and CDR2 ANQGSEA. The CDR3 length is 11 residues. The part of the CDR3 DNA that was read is TGCAGCGTGGGGGCCGGGACGGAA. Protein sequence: CSVGAGTE. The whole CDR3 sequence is CSVGAGTEAFF.

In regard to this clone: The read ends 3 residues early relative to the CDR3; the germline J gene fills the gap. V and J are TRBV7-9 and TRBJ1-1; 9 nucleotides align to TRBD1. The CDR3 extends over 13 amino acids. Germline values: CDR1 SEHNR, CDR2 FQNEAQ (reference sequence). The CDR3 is CASRSGQGLEAFF. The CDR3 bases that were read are TGTGCCAGCAGGTCGGGACAGGGTTTGGAA.

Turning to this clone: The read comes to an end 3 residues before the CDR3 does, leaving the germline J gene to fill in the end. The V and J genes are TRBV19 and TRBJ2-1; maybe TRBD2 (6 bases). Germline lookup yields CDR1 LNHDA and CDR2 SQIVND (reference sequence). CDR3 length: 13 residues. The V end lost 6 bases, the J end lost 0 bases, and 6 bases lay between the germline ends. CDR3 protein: CASRGGSYNEQFF. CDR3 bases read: TGTGCCAGTAGGGGGGGCTCCTACAATGAG.

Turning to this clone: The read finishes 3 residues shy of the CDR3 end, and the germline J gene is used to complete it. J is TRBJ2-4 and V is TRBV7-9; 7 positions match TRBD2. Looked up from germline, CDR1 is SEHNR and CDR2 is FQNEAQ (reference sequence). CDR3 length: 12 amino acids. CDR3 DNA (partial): TGTGCCGGCCGGGACTATAACTATGGT. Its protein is CAGRDYNYG. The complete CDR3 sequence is CAGRDYNYGQYF.

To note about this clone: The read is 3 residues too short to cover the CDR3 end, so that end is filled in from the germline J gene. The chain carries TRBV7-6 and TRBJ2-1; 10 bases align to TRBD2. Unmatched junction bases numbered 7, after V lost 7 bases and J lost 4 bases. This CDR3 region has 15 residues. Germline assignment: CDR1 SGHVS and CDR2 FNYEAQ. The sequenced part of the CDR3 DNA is TGTGCCAGCACCCCAGGGACTAGCGTATACAATGAG. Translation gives CASTPGTSVYNE. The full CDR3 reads CASTPGTSVYNEQFF.

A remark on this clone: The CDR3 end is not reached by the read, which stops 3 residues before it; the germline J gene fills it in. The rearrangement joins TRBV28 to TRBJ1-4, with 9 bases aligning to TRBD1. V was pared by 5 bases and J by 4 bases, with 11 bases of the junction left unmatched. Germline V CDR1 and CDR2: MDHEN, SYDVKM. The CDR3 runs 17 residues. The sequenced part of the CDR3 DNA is TGTGCCAGCAGTCCGGCTGGACAGGGGATGTATAATGAAAAA. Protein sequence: CASSPAGQGMYNEK. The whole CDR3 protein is CASSPAGQGMYNEKLFF.

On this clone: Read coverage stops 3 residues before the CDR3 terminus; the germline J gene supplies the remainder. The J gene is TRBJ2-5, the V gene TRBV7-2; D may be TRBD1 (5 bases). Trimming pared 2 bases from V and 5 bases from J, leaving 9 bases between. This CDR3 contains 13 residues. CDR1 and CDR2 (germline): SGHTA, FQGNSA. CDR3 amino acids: CASSLRGVETQYF. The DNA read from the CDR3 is TGTGCCAGCAGCTTAAGGGGTGTGGAGACC.

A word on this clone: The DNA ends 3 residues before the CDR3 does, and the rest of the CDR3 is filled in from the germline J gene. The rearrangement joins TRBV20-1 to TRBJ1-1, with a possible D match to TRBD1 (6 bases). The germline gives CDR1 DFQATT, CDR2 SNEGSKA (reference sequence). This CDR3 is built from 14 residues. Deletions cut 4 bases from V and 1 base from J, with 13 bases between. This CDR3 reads CSAKRGHQNTEAFF. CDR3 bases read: TGCAGTGCTAAAAGGGGACACCAGAACACTGAA.

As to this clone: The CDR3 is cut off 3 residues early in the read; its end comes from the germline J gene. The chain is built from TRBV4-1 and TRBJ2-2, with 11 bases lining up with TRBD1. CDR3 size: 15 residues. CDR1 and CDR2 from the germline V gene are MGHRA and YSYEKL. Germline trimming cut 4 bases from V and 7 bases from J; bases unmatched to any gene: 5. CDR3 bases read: TGCGCCAGCAGCCTCGGGACAGGGGGTGACGGGGAG. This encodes CASSLGTGGDGE. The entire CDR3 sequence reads CASSLGTGGDGELFF.

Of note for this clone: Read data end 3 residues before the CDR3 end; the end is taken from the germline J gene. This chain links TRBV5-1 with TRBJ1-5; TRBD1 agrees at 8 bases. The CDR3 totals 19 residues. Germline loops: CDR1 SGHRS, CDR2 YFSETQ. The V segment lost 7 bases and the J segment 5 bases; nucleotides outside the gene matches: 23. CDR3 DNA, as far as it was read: TGCGCCAGCGGAACGACAGGGGAAGCGCCTTCACGTCGGGATCAGCCC. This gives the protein CASGTTGEAPSRRDQP. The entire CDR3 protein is CASGTTGEAPSRRDQPQHF.

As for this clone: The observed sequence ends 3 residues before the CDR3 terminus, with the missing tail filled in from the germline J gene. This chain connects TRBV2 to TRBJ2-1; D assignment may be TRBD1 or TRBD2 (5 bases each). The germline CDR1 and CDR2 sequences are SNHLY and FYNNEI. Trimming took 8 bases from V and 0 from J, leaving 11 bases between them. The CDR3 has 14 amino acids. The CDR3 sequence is CASGPGSSYNEQFF. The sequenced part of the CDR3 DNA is TGTGCCAGCGGACCAGGGAGCTCCTACAATGAG.

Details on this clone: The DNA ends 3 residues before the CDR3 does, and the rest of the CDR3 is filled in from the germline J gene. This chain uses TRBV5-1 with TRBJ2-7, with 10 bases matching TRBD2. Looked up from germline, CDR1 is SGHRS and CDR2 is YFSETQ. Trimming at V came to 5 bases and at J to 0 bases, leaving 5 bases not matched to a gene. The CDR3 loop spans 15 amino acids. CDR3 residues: CASSLAGGRSYEQYF. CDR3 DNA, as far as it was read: TGCGCCAGCAGTTTAGCGGGAGGTCGCTCCTACGAG.

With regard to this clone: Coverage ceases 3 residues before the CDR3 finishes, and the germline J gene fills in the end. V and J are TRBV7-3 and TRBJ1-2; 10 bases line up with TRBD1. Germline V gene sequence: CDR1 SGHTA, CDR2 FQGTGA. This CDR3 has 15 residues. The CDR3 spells CASSEPGQGLGGYTF. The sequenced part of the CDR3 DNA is TGTGCCAGCAGCGAACCGGGACAGGGGTTAGGAGGC.

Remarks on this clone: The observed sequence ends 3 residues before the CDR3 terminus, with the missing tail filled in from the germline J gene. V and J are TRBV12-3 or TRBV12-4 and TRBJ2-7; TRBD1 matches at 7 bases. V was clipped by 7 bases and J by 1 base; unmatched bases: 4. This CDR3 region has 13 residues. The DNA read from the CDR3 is TGTGCCAGCACGGCAGGGGGTTCCTACGAG. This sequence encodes CASTAGGSYE. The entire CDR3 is CASTAGGSYEQYF.

The part of the CDR3 DNA that was read is TGTGCCAGCAGCCCAGCGGGGGGATCCTACAATGAG. This encodes CASSPAGGSYNE. The full CDR3 sequence reads CASSPAGGSYNEQFF. The chain is built from TRBV7-7 and TRBJ2-1; TRBD2 matches at 9 bases. The read terminates 3 residues ahead of where the CDR3 ends, so the germline J gene completes it. This CDR3 region has 15 residues. The V gene end was trimmed by 5 bases and the J gene end by 1 base; junction bases not matched to a gene: 3. Germline CDR1 is SSHAT and CDR2 is FNYEAQ (reference sequence).

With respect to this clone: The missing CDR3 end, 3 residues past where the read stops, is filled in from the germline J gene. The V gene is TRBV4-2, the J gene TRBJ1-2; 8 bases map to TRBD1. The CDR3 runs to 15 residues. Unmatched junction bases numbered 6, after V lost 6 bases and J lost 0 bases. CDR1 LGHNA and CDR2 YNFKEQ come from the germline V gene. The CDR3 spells CASRVTGGTNYGYTF. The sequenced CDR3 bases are TGTGCCAGCAGAGTAACAGGGGGTACTAACTATGGC.

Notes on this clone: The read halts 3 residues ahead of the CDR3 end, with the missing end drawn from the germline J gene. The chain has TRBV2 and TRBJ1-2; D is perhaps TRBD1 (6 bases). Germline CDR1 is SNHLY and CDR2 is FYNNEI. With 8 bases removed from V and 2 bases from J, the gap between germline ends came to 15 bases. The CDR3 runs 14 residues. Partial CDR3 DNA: TGTGCCAGCCGACAGGCCCTGGGGAACTATGGC. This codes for CASRQALGNYG. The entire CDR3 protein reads CASRQALGNYGYTF.

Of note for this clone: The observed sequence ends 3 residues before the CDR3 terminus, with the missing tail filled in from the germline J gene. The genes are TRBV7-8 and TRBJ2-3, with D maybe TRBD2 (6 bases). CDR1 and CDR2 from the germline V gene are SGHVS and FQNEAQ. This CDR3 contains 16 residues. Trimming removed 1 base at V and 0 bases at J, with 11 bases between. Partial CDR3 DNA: TGTGCCAGCAGCTTAGAACTAGCACATAGCACAGATACG. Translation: CASSLELAHSTDT. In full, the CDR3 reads CASSLELAHSTDTQYF.